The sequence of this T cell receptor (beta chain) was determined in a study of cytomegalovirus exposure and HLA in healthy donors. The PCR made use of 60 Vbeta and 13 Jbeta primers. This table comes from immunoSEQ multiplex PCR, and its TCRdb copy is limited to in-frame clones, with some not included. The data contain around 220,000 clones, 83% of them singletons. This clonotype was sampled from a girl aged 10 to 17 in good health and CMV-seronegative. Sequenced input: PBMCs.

CDR3 DNA sequence: TGTGCCAGCAGTTTATTGGCTACGGACATCTACGAGCAGTACTTC. This translates into CASSLLATDIYEQYF. This chain uses TRBV28 with TRBJ2-7; TRBD1 might be the D (5 bases). Germline lookup yields CDR1 MDHEN and CDR2 SYDVKM. This CDR3 has 15 residues. Between the trimmed V and J ends, which lost 1 base and 3 bases, there was a span of 13 bases.